This is a list of T cell receptor beta chains from one sample in a study of OX40 agonist ivuxolimab in advanced cancers. Libraries were prepared by immunoSEQ multiplex PCR; TCRdb keeps only in-frame clonotypes and omits some of them. The table records tens of thousands of clones, approximately 87% of them present only once. The sample was CD4+ or CD8+ T cells sorted from blood, taken in a trial of the OX40 agonist ivuxolimab. These receptors originate from an adult with an advanced solid tumor such as melanoma, head and neck, liver or kidney cancer. Both conserved end residues are part of each CDR3. D genes are given only for firm matches. Size is omitted from some rows. Given values are once, few, many or a class for expanded clones.

J gene: TRBJ2-2; clone size: -; D gene: -; V gene: TRBV2; CDR3 protein: CASRVYRDTGELFF; CDR3 DNA: TGTGCCAGCCGGGTCTACAGGGACACCGGGGAGCTGTTTTTT
J gene: TRBJ2-7; clone size: -; D gene: TRBD1; V gene: TRBV6-5; CDR3 protein: CASRGQGVRNEQYF; CDR3 DNA: TGTGCCAGCCGTGGACAGGGGGTTCGCAACGAGCAGTACTTC
J gene: TRBJ2-5; clone size: -; D gene: -; V gene: TRBV18; CDR3 protein: CASSRWDGRETQYF; CDR3 DNA: TGTGCCAGCTCACGGTGGGACGGTAGAGAGACCCAGTACTTC
J gene: TRBJ1-1; clone size: -; D gene: -; V gene: TRBV7-3; CDR3 protein: CASSWTVNTEAFF; CDR3 DNA: TGTGCCAGCAGCTGGACAGTGAACACTGAAGCTTTCTTT
J gene: TRBJ1-6; clone size: few; D gene: TRBD1; V gene: TRBV7-2; CDR3 protein: CASSLVDRGRSPLHF; CDR3 DNA: TGTGCCAGCAGCTTGGTAGACAGGGGGAGATCACCCCTCCACTTT
J gene: TRBJ2-4; clone size: -; D gene: TRBD1; V gene: TRBV19; CDR3 protein: CASSSRQGNIQYF; CDR3 DNA: TGTGCCAGTAGTTCCAGACAGGGAAACATTCAGTACTTC
J gene: TRBJ1-1; clone size: -; D gene: -; V gene: TRBV14; CDR3 protein: CASSSQPNTEAFF; CDR3 DNA: TGTGCCAGCAGTAGCCAGCCGAACACTGAAGCTTTCTTT
J gene: TRBJ1-2; clone size: -; D gene: TRBD1; V gene: TRBV27; CDR3 protein: CASSLKGAFANYGYTF; CDR3 DNA: TGTGCCAGCAGTTTGAAGGGGGCGTTCGCTAACTATGGCTACACCTTC
J gene: TRBJ1-1; clone size: -; D gene: -; V gene: TRBV6-4; CDR3 protein: CASSDRENTEAFF; CDR3 DNA: TGTGCCAGCAGTGACCGGGAGAACACTGAAGCTTTCTTT
J gene: TRBJ1-2; clone size: -; D gene: TRBD1; V gene: TRBV9; CDR3 protein: CASSVGGQGVEGGYTF; CDR3 DNA: TGTGCCAGCAGCGTAGGAGGACAGGGAGTCGAGGGCGGCTACACCTTC
J gene: TRBJ1-5; clone size: -; D gene: -; V gene: TRBV6-5; CDR3 protein: CASSGGTSNQPQHF; CDR3 DNA: TGTGCCAGCAGCGGGGGGACCTCAAATCAGCCCCAGCATTTT